This TCR beta chain was recorded in a study of T cells in Graves' hyperthyroidism and ophthalmopathy. RNA transcripts served as the template for amplifying TCR beta CDR3 regions. An initial round of RT-PCR targeting the TCR CDR3 relied on the HTBI primer set. TCRdb re-called the multiplex PCR reads with MiXCR, one entry per CDR3 protein. The sample lists some 580,000 distinct CDR3 sequences; approximately 16% were seen once. The CDR3 extends over 15 amino acids. The V segment lost 5 bases and the J segment 7 bases; nucleotides outside the gene matches: 7. The germline gives CDR1 LGHDT, CDR2 YNNKEL (reference sequence). The PBMCs were taken from more than 8 ml of fresh peripheral blood. This clonotype turned up a few times.

Sequencing was performed on blood. V usage is TRBV3-1 and J usage is TRBJ2-2; 10 nucleotides agree with TRBD1. This receptor was taken from a woman aged 35 to 49 with Graves' ophthalmopathy. CDR3 nucleotide sequence: TGTGCCAGCAGCGGGAAGGGACAGGGGATCGGGGAGCTGTTTTTT. As protein: CASSGKGQGIGELFF.